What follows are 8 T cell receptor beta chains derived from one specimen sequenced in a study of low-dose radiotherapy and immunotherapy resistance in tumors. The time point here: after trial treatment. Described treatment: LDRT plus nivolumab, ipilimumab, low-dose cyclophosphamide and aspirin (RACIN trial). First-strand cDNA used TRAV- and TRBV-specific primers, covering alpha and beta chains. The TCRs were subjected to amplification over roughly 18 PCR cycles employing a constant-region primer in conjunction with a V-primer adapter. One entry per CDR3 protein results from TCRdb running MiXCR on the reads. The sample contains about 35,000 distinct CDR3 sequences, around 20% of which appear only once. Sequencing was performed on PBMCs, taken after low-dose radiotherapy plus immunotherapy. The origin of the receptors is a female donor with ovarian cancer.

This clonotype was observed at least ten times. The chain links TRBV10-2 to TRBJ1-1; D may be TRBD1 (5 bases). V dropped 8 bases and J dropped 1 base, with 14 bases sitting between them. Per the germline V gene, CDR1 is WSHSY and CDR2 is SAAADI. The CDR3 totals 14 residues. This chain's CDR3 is CASAWGEPNTEAFF. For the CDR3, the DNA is TGCGCCAGCGCTTGGGGGGAACCGAACACTGAAGCTTTCTTT.

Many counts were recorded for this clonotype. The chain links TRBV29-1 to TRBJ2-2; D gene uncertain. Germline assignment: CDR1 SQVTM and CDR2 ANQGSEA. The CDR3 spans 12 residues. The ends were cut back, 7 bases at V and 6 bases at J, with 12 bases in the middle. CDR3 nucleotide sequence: TGCAGCGCTATAGGTGTCCCCGGGGAGCTGTTTTTT. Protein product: CSAIGVPGELFF.

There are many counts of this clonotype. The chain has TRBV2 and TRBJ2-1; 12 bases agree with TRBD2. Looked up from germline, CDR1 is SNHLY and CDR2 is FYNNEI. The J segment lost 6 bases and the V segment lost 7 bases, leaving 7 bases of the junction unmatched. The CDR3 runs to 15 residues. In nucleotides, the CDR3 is TGTGCCAGCACTTTGCTAGCGGGAGGGGGCAATGAGCAGTTCTTC. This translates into CASTLLAGGGNEQFF.

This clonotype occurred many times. CDR3 protein: CASSLSRAWGSGYTF. The CDR3 bases are TGTGCCAGCAGTTTATCGAGGGCCTGGGGGTCTGGCTACACCTTC. The chain employs TRBV28 and TRBJ1-2; TRBD1 might be the D (5 bases). Trimming pared 1 base from V and 7 bases from J, leaving 16 bases between. CDR1 is MDHEN and CDR2 is SYDVKM in the germline V gene. This CDR3 spans 15 amino acids.

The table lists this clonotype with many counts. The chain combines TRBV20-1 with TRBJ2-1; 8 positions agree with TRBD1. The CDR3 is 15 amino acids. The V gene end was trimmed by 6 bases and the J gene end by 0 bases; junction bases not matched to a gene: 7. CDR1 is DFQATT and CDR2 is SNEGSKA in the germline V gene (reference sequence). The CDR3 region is CSAETGEVSYNEQFF. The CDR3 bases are TGCAGTGCGGAGACAGGGGAGGTCTCCTACAATGAGCAGTTCTTC.

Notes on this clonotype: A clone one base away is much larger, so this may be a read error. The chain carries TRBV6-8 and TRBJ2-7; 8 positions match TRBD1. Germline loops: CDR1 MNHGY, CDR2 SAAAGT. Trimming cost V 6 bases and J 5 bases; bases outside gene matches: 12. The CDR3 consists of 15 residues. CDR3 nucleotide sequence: TGTGCCAGCAGGCACGGCAGCCAGGGGGCCCACGAGCAGTACTTC. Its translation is CASRHGSQGAHEQYF.

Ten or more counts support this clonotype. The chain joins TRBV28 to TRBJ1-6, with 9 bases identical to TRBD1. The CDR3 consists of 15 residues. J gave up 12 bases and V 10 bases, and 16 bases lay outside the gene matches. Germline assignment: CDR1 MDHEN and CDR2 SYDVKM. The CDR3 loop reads CATLKPTGGEGPLHF. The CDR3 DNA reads TGTGCCACCCTAAAGCCGACAGGGGGGGAGGGACCCCTCCACTTT.

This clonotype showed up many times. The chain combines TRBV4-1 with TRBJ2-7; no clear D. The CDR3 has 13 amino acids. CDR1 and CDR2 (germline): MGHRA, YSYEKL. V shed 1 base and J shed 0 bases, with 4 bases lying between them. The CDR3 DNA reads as TGCGCCAGCAGCCAAGGCGTCTCCTACGAGCAGTACTTC. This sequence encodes CASSQGVSYEQYF.